This T cell receptor (beta chain) was captured in a study of metastatic and nonmetastatic thyroid tumors. Study at large: Malignant and benign thyroid patients had repertoires compared in peripheral blood and tumor or nodule tissue. Findings and limits, study-wide: Reports indicated that malignant thyroid tumors showed significantly higher TCR beta diversity than benign nodules did, in blood and tumor.

All patients reached thyroid surgery having received no treatment beforehand. This clone has a count of ten or more. As yet, its antigen is unknown. Germline CDR1 reads LGHDT; CDR2 reads YNNKEL (reference sequence). V gave up 5 bases and J gave up 0 bases; unmatched junction bases: 12. The CDR3 length is 18 residues. As processed by the authors: Variation in CDR3 across clinicopathological groups served as the basis for constructing a distant-metastasis classifier in papillary thyroid cancer. TCRdb reprocessed the PCR reads using MiXCR. In this record, the V and J calls reflect TCRdb's handling and not the investigators' own analysis. The sample consists of 43,000 or so clones, around 17% of them appearing once.

The chain couples TRBV3-1 to TRBJ2-2; 7 nucleotides align to TRBD2. The TCR sequence derives from a female donor with papillary thyroid cancer or a benign thyroid nodule (not recorded which). Some clones in this sample may be carry-over from other donors' samples. The source material was blood. The CDR3 loop is CASSSMGRAGANTGELFF. The CDR3 DNA reads as TGTGCCAGCAGCTCAATGGGCCGTGCGGGGGCGAACACCGGGGAGCTGTTTTTT.